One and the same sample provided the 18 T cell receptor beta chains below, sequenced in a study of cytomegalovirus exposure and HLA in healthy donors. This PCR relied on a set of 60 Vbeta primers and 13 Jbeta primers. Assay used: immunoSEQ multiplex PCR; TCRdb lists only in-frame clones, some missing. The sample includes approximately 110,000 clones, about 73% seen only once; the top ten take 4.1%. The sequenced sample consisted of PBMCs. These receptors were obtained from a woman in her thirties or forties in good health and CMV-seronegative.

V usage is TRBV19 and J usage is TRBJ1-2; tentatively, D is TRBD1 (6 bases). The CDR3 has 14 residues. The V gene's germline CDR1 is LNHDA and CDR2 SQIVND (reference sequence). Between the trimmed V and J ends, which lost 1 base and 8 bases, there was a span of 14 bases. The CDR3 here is CASSIVAGEYGYTF. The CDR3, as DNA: TGTGCCAGTAGTATAGTGGCAGGGGAGTACGGCTACACCTTC. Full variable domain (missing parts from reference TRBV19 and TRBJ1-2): DGGITQSPKYLFRKEGQNVTLSCEQNLNHDAMYWYRQDPGQGLRLIYYSQIVNDFQKGDIAEGYSVSREKKESFPLTVTSAQKNPTAFYLCASSIVAGEYGYTFGSGTRLTVV.

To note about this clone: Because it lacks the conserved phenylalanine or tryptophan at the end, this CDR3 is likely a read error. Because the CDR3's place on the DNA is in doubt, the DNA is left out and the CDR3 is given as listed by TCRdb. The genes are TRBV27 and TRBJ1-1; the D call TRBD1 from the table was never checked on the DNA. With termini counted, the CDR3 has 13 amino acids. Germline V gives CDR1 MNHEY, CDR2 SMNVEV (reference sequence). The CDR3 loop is CASSLKQGRKTFL.

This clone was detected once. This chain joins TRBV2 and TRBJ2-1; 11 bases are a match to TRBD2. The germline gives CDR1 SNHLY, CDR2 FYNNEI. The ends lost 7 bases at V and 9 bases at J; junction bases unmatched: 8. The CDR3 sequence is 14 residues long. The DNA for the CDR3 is TGTGCCAGCACAGGGACTAGCGGTTCAGGTGAGCAGTTCTTC. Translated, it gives CASTGTSGSGEQFF.

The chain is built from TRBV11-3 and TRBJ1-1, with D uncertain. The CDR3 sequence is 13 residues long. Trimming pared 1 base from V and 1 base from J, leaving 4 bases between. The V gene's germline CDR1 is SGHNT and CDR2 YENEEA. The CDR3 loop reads CASSLARNTEAFF. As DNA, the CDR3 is TGTGCCAGCAGCTTAGCTAGGAACACTGAAGCTTTCTTT.

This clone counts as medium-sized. The CDR3 reads CASSPTTGLNYGYTF. In DNA form, the CDR3 reads TGTGCCAGCAGCCCTACAACGGGATTAAACTATGGCTACACCTTC. The gene calls are TRBV2 and TRBJ1-2; D remains ambiguous. Trimming left V 6 bases short and J 2 bases short, with 16 bases between. The CDR3 has 15 amino acids. The germline gives CDR1 SNHLY, CDR2 FYNNEI.

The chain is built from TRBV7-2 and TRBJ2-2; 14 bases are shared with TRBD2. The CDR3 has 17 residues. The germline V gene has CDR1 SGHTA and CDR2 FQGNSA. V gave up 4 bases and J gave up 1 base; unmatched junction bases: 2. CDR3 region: CASSSGLAGVNTGELFF. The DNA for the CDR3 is TGTGCCAGCAGCTCGGGACTAGCGGGGGTGAACACCGGGGAGCTGTTTTTT.

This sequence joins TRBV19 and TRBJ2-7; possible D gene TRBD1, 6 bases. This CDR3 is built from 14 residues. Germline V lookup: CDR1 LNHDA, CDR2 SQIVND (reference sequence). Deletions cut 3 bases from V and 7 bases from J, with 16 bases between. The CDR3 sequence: CASSMGGRGREQYF. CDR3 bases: TGTGCCAGTAGTATGGGTGGCAGGGGTCGGGAGCAGTACTTC.

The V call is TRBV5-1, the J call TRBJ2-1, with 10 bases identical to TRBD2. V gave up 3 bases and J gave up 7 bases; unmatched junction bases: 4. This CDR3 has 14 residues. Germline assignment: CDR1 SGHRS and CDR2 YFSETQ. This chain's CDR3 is CASSSGTSVNEQFF. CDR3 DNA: TGCGCCAGCAGCTCCGGGACTAGCGTTAATGAGCAGTTCTTC.

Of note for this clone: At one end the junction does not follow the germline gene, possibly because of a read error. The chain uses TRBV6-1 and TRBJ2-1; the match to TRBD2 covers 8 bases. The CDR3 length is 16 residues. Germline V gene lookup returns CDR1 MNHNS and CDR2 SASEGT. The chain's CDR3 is CASREAPGGPFNEQFF. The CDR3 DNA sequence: TGTGCCAGCCGTGAGGCCCCGGGAGGGCCTTTCAATGAGCAGTTCTTC.

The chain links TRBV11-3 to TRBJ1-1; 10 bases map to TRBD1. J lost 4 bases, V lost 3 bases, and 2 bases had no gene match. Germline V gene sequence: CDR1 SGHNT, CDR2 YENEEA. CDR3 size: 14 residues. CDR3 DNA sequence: TGTGCCAGCAGCTTGGGACAGGGGACCACTGAAGCTTTCTTT. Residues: CASSLGQGTTEAFF.

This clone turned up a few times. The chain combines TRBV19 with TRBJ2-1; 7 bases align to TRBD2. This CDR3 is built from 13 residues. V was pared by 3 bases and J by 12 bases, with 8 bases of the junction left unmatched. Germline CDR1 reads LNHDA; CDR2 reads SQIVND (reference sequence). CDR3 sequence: CASSINGGERQFF. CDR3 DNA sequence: TGTGCCAGTAGTATCAATGGGGGGGAAAGGCAGTTCTTC.

This CDR3 is CSVGGSGGYNEQFF. The CDR3 DNA reads as TGCAGCGTTGGGGGTAGCGGGGGTTACAATGAGCAGTTCTTC. The V and J genes are TRBV29-1 and TRBJ2-1; 9 bases are shared with TRBD2. Unmatched junction bases numbered 5, after V lost 4 bases and J lost 4 bases. This CDR3 region has 14 residues. Germline assignment: CDR1 SQVTM and CDR2 ANQGSEA.

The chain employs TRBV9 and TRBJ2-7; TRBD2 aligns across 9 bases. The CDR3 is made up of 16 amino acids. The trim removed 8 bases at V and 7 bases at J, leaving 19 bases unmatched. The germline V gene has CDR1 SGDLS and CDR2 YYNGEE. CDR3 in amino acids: CARGAGGPPGDEEQYF. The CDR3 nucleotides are TGTGCCAGGGGTGCGGGAGGGCCGCCGGGCGATGAAGAGCAGTACTTC.

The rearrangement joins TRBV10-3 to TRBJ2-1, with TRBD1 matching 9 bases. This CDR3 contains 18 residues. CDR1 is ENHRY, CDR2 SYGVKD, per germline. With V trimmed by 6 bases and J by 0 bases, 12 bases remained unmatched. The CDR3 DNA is TGTGCCATCAGGGGACAGGGCGGTAAGGGCAACTCCTACAATGAGCAGTTCTTC. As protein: CAIRGQGGKGNSYNEQFF.

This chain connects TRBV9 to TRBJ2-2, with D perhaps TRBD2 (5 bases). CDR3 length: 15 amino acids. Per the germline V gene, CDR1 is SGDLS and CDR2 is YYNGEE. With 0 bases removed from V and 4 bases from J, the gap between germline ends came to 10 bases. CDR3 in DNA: TGTGCCAGCAGCGTAGAGGGAGCTTTCACCGGGGAGCTGTTTTTT. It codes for CASSVEGAFTGELFF.

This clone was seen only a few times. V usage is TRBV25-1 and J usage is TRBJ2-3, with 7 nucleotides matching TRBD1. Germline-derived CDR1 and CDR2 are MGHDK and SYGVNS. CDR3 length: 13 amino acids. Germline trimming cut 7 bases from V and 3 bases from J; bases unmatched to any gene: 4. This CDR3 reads CASKRDSTDTQYF. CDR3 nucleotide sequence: TGTGCCAGCAAACGGGACAGTACAGATACGCAGTATTTT.

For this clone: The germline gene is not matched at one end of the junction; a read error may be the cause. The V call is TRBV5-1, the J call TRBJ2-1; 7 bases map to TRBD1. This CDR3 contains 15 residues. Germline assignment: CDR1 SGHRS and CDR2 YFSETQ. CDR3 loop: CAGRGGDSDYNEQFF. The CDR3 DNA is TGCGCCGGCAGGGGTGGGGACAGTGATTACAATGAGCAGTTCTTC.

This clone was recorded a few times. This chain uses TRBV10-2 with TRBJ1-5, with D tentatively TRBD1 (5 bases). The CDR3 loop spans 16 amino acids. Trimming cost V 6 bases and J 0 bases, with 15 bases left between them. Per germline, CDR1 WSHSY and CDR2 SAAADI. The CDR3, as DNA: TGCGCCAGCAGCAGGACGGGGGGATATAGCAATCAGCCCCAGCATTTT. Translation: CASSRTGGYSNQPQHF.